The clone carrying this TCR beta chain was seen more than once but under ten times. Its antigen is unidentified. The assay that was used to sequence DNA from cultured CD4+ T cells was the Oncomine TCR Beta short-read assay. TCRdb re-derived calls from the PCR reads in MiXCR, one entry per CDR3 protein. The sample carries more than 15,000 distinct CDR3 sequences, about 44% recorded once. This sample's treatment: roughly nine-day PBMC culture with coronavirus spike peptide pools or control peptides (ViraFEST assay). Before TCRs were sequenced, ViraFEST expanded antigen-specific T cells with peptide pools. CDR3 length: 15 amino acids. The V segment lost 5 bases and the J segment 5 bases; nucleotides outside the gene matches: 7. Germline loops: CDR1 SEHNR, CDR2 FQNEAQ (reference sequence). The sample comes from a study of vaccination and CD4 T cells after COVID-19. Overall study: Median time from COVID diagnosis to post-COVID sampling was 101 days (35 to 161).

This TCR was sampled from a human donor who had recovered from COVID-19. The source material was CD4+ T cells from blood, cultured in vitro, sampled after SARS-CoV-2 vaccination. This chain connects TRBV7-9 to TRBJ2-5; 11 nucleotides line up with TRBD2. In DNA, the CDR3 is TGTGCCAGCAGCCTGACTAGCGGGATCAGGGAGACCCAGTACTTC. Protein: CASSLTSGIRETQYF.